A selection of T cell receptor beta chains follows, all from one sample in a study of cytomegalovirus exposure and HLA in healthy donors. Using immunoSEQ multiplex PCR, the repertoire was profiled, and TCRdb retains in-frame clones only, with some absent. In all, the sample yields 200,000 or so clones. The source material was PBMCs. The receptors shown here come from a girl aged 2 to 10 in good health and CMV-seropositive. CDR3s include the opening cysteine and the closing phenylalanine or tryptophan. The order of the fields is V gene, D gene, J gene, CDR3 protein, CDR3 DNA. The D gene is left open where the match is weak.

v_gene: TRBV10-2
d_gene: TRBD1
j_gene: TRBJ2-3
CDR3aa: CASIMDRGRDTQYF
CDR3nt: TGCGCCAGCATTATGGACAGGGGACGAGATACGCAGTATTTT

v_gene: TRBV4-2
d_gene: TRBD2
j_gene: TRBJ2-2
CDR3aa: CASSLTGAGRTGELFF
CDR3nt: TGTGCCAGCAGCCTTACCGGAGCGGGACGCACCGGGGAGCTGTTTTTT

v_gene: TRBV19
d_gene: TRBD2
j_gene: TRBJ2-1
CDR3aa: CASSIEGGAVGLAEQFF
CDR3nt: TGTGCCAGTAGTATAGAGGGTGGTGCTGTGGGACTAGCGGAGCAGTTCTTC

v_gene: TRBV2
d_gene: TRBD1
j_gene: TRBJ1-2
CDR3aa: CASSERTGEYGYTF
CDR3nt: TGTGCCAGCAGTGAACGGACAGGGGAATATGGCTACACCTTC

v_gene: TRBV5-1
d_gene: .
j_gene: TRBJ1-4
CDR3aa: CASSLGGQPNEKLFF
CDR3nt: TGCGCCAGCAGCTTGGGAGGACAGCCTAATGAAAAACTGTTTTTT

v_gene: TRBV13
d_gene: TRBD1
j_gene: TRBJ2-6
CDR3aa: CASSPTGPGANVLTF
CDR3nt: TGTGCCAGCAGTCCGACAGGGCCCGGGGCCAACGTCCTGACTTTC

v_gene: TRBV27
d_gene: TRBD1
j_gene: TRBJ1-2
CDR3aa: CASRVFPGQGWDGYTF
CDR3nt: TGTGCCAGCAGGGTCTTCCCGGGACAGGGATGGGATGGCTACACCTTC

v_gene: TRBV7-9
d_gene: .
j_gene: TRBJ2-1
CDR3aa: CASSSGIANEQFF
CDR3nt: TGTGCCAGCAGCTCAGGGATAGCTAATGAGCAGTTCTTC

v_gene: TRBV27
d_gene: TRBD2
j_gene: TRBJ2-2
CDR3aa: CASSLSSPGLAGMYTGELFF
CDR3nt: TGTGCCAGCAGTTTATCGAGTCCGGGACTAGCGGGAATGTACACCGGGGAGCTGTTTTTT

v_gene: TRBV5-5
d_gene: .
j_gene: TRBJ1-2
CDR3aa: CASSLDPQAGDGYTF
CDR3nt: TGTGCCAGCAGCTTGGACCCTCAGGCGGGGGATGGCTACACCTTC

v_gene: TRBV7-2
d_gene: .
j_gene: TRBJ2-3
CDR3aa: CASSSSMDTQYF
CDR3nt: TGTGCCAGCAGCTCGAGTATGGATACGCAGTATTTT

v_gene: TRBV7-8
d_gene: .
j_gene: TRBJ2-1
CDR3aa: CASSLRDSNNEQFF
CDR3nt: TGTGCCAGCAGCTTAAGGGACTCCAACAATGAGCAGTTCTTC

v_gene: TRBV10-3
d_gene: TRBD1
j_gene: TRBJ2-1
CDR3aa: CAISEPGQPYNEQFF
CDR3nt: TGTGCCATCAGTGAGCCGGGACAGCCTTACAATGAGCAGTTCTTC

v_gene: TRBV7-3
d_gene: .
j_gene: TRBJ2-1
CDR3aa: CASSLTRGSSYNEQFF
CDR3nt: TGTGCCAGCAGCTTAACGAGAGGGAGCTCCTACAATGAGCAGTTCTTC

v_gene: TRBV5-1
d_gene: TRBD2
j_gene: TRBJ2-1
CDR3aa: CASSLGTSGSYNEQFF
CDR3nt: TGCGCCAGCAGCTTGGGGACTAGCGGCTCCTACAATGAGCAGTTCTTC

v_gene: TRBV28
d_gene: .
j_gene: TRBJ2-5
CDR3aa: CASSPDRQETQYF
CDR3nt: TGTGCCAGCAGCCCGGACAGACAAGAGACCCAGTACTTC

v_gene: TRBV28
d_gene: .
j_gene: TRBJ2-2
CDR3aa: CASSLTVTGELFF
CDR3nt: TGTGCCAGCAGTTTGACTGTCACCGGGGAGCTGTTTTTT

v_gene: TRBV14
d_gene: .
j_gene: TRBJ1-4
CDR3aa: CASSREPDRHNEKLFF
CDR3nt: TGTGCCAGCAGCCGAGAGCCAGACAGACATAATGAAAAACTGTTTTTT

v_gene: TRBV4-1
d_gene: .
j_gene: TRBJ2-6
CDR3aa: CASRKIWPNRIIISGANVLTF
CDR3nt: TGCGCCAGCAGAAAGATATGGCCAAACAGGATTATAATCTCTGGGGCCAACGTCCTGACTTTC

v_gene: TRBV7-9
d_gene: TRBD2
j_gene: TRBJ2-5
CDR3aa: CASSLGSGRYETQYF
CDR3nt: TGTGCCAGCAGCTTAGGGAGCGGGAGGTATGAGACCCAGTACTTC

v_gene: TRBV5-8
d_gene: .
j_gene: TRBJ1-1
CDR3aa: CASSLRRRLNTEAFF
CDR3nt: TGTGCCAGCAGCTTGAGGCGGCGGTTGAACACTGAAGCTTTCTTT

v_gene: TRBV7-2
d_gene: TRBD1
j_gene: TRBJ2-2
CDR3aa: CASSFWTGNTGELFF
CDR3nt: TGTGCCAGCAGCTTCTGGACAGGGAACACCGGGGAGCTGTTTTTT

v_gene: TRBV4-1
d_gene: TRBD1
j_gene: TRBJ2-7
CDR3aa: CASSHEEGQGALYEQYF
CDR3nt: TGCGCCAGCAGCCATGAGGAGGGACAGGGGGCACTCTACGAGCAGTACTTC

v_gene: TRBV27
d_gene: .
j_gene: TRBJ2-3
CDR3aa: CASRYPGAGDTQYF
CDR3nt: TGTGCCAGCAGGTATCCAGGGGCCGGAGATACGCAGTATTTT